The T cell receptor (beta chain) under discussion was sequenced for a study of cytomegalovirus exposure and HLA in healthy donors. Study-wide results and caveats: Later work associated fewer than 20,000 TCR beta sequences with HLA alleles at 0.05 false discovery rate. About 87% or about 30% of the time was how often most TCR beta V segments were productive, according to an earlier analysis. CMV serostatus was the only immune exposure information that was available.

This clone was seen once. Its antigen remains unknown. These donors, healthy bone marrow donors, were studied. PCR primers comprised 60 Vbeta and 13 Jbeta primers. Only in-frame clones appear in the TCRdb table, and some are missing; sequencing was by immunoSEQ multiplex PCR. The profile shows 110,000 to 150,000 clones, approximately 70% of them singletons. This CDR3 has 13 amino acids. V was cut by 6 bases and J by 2 bases, with 10 bases left in between. CDR1 and CDR2 from the germline V gene are SGHNT and YENEEA. The sequenced sample consisted of PBMCs. This receptor was obtained from a young woman in good health and CMV-seronegative. The rearrangement links TRBV11-3 to TRBJ2-5; possibly TRBD2 for D (6 bases). CDR3 DNA sequence: TGTGCCAGCAGTGTAGCGGATCAAGAGACCCAGTACTTC. Protein product: CASSVADQETQYF.